Sequencing of this T cell receptor beta chain was carried out in a study of T cells after yellow fever vaccination. Study-level points and caveats: Detected again after the booster were most primary-vaccination clones, at 95% to 97% CD4 and roughly 88% CD8. Shared CD4/CD8 clonotypes were a small share, likely from convergent recombination.

This clonotype was detected many times. The antigen is not known. The TCR cDNA carried a universal primer site and UMIs from 5'RACE template switching. From the 5' RACE reads, TCRdb called clonotypes with MiXCR, one entry per CDR3 protein. This repertoire shows approximately 250,000 distinct CDR3 sequences, about 5.2% found once; its top ten account for roughly 3.5%. The sample consisted of CD4+ T cells sorted from PBMCs, taken on the day of the yellow fever booster vaccination. The TCR originated in a man younger than 30 who received the YFV17D yellow fever vaccine.

The CDR3 region is CSAALQGIQPQHF. Here the CDR3 DNA reads TGCAGTGCCGCATTACAGGGGATTCAGCCCCAGCATTTT. The chain has TRBV20-1 and TRBJ1-5, with 7 bases that match TRBD1. There are 13 residues in the CDR3. CDR1 is DFQATT, CDR2 SNEGSKA, per germline (reference sequence). The junction had 8 bases not matched to a gene; V was cut back by 6 bases and J by 6 bases.